This TCR beta chain was found in a study of blood T cell repertoires in COVID-19. Study information: Samples of COVID-19 (acute and convalescent) were obtained from the United States, Italy and Spain. Sample material is recorded as cDNA or gDNA derived from T cells, B-cell-depleted T cells, or PBMCs.

Germline V CDR1 and CDR2: LGHDT, YNNKEL (reference sequence). This CDR3 region has 16 residues. The ends lost 6 bases at V and 4 bases at J; junction bases unmatched: 12. Seattle's enrolled individuals joined amid active infection and were then monitored longitudinally. Original analysis: Amplification of reference gene primers was used by the study to estimate nucleated cell counts. TCRdb's copy holds only in-frame clones and misses some; the assay was immunoSEQ multiplex PCR. V and J calls and clone size are as listed in that table; D and trimming were resolved from the DNA. The sample records approximately 90,000 clones, roughly 80% being singletons.

This chain joins TRBV3-1 (or the pseudogene TRBV3-2) and TRBJ1-1; TRBD1 agrees at 9 bases. Material: peripheral blood. This sequence was found in a man between 65 and 85 years old with COVID-19, enrolled during active disease. The CDR3 bases are TGTGCCAGCAGTACCGGGACAGGGAATGTGGGCACTGAAGCTTTCTTT. This encodes CASSTGTGNVGTEAFF.